These 4 T cell receptor beta chains were sequenced from one sample in a study of cytomegalovirus exposure and HLA in healthy donors. Profiling relied on immunoSEQ multiplex PCR, and the TCRdb table lists in-frame clones only, not all of them. In the table there are roughly 120,000 clones, roughly nine tenths of which are singletons. Specimen: PBMCs. The receptors were sampled from a man between 18 and 35 years old in good health and CMV-seropositive.

This chain uses TRBV9 with TRBJ1-1, with 8 positions matching TRBD1. CDR1 and CDR2 from the germline V gene are SGDLS and YYNGEE. Losses at the gene ends were 3 bases for V and 4 bases for J; bases not matched to a gene: 5. The CDR3 runs to 14 residues. CDR3 sequence: CASSAQDRVTEAFF. Written as DNA, the CDR3 is TGTGCCAGCAGCGCACAGGACAGGGTCACTGAAGCTTTCTTT.

V usage is TRBV19 and J usage is TRBJ1-5, with 7 bases fitting TRBD1. J lost 1 base, V lost 6 bases, and 6 bases had no gene match. The CDR3 sequence is 15 residues long. Germline-derived CDR1 and CDR2 are LNHDA and SQIVND (reference sequence). CDR3 coding DNA: TGTGCCAGTAGCCCTAGACAGGGAAGCAATCAGCCCCAGCATTTT. Encoded protein: CASSPRQGSNQPQHF.

In the case of this clone: Other DNA sequences within the sample encode an identical CDR3. The chain carries TRBV30 and TRBJ1-5, with D uncertain. V shed 0 bases and J shed 4 bases, with 7 bases lying between them. The V gene's germline CDR1 is GTSNPN and CDR2 SVGIG (reference sequence). This CDR3 contains 13 residues. The chain's CDR3 is CAWSVQSNQPQHF. CDR3 DNA sequence: TGTGCCTGGAGTGTACAGTCGAATCAGCCCCAGCATTTT.

Written as DNA, the CDR3 is TGTGCCAGCAGTTATAGGGGGGGCATCAACTCCTACGAGCAGTACTTC. It yields the protein CASSYRGGINSYEQYF. This chain joins TRBV6-5 and TRBJ2-7, with a tentative D call TRBD2 (7 bases). The CDR3 totals 16 residues. Trimming removed 3 bases from V and 0 bases from J, with 15 bases in between. CDR1 and CDR2 from the germline V gene are MNHEY and SVGAGI.